A selection of T cell receptor beta chains follows, all from one sample in a study of cytomegalovirus exposure and HLA in healthy donors. Libraries were prepared by immunoSEQ multiplex PCR; TCRdb keeps only in-frame clonotypes and omits some of them. The repertoire holds about 47,000 clones, with around 74% as singletons. Sequencing used PBMCs. The receptors stem from a man aged 25-45 years in good health and CMV-seronegative. The CDR3 runs from the conserved cysteine through the conserved F or W.

v_gene | CDR3aa
TRBV6-5 | CASSAGTGGETQYF
TRBV5-1 | CASSPTSGYTGELFF
TRBV20-1 | CSATHPDEQFF
TRBV2 | CASSVLAGGEQFF
TRBV9 | CASSPLTGGGLAQYF
TRBV7-2 | CASSLAGRDQPQHF
TRBV6-1 | CASSVTAGTSGRSGELFF
TRBV7-8 | CASSWTLGQRPLGGEQYF
TRBV19 | CASSMPGQGDEKLFF
TRBV5-1 | CASTLTSGSRETQYF
TRBV29-1 | CSDRTSGNEQFF
TRBV28 | CASGGFGETQYF
TRBV5-1 | CASSSGLASREQFF
TRBV6-4 | CASSDGLAVYNEQFF
TRBV5-1 | CARRGPYEQYF
TRBV14 | CASSQVGGSTLNNEQFF
TRBV5-1 | CASSPRDFSNTGELFF
TRBV7-7 | CASSLGAGDGETQYF
TRBV15 | CATSRDRYGRGYTF
TRBV19 | CASSSGLAGVREGNEQFF
TRBV7-2 | CASSLARASGRSPYEQYF
TRBV5-4 | CASSRPGTSGSPTDTQYF
TRBV6-1 | CASDRAGETQYF
TRBV5-1 | CASSLAGGTGYGYTF
TRBV7-9 | CASSSLSYEQYF
TRBV7-6 | CASSHTSGRIETQYF
TRBV5-1 | CASSPTGASGANVLTF
TRBV10-1 | CASSESPSGYTDTQYF
TRBV7-9 | CASSLLGSGSSNEQFF
TRBV6-1 | CASRWGDEQYF
TRBV13 | CASSSREQTYEQYF
TRBV29-1 | CSVGRPVALSYEQYF
TRBV30 | CAWSGRTGSEKLFF
TRBV7-8 | CASSLGGGADTQYF
TRBV27 | CASSPSMGAFYNEQFF
TRBV5-1 | CASSPGGVQETQYF
TRBV5-4 | CASSLTGGSSYEQYF
TRBV23-1 | CASSRAGLAGNEQFF
TRBV2 | CASRGPRPGQGGETQYF
TRBV7-7 | CASSSGIRETQYF
TRBV19 | CASSISLNYGYTF
TRBV6-6 | CASSYSNLAFSYEQYF
TRBV5-1 | CASSLGASGRVYEQYF
TRBV6-4 | CASSEKAGFSYEQYF
TRBV4-1 | CASSQADRAKEKLFF
TRBV5-4 | CASSLVPGTNFYEQYF
TRBV2 | CASSPQRARHNEQFF
TRBV5-4 | CACSLGPGGGIDGYTF
TRBV19 | CASRGGPGNYGYTF
TRBV25-1 | CASSELVLAGGHEQYF
TRBV6-1 | CASNREANEKLFF
TRBV25-1 | CASSRGRGYEQYF
TRBV30 | CAWSATIQGNTIYF
TRBV6-6 | CASSPTGGRAFF
TRBV5-1 | CASSLRGRGIAEQYF
TRBV29-1 | CSVEWTGSYEQYF
TRBV9 | CASSVRWREGYTF